This TCR beta chain was identified in a study of T cells in localized non-small cell lung cancer. V was clipped by 6 bases and J by 4 bases, with 16 bases between them. Germline loops: CDR1 LGHNT, CDR2 FRNRAP. This CDR3 spans 16 amino acids. Assay used: immunoSEQ multiplex PCR; TCRdb lists only in-frame clones, some missing. This table holds around 20,000 clones, 70% to 90% found once. A word on this clone: Its specificity is not known.

Study-level findings and limits: Heterogeneity is still possible, as just one tumor region was sequenced. In adjacent lung, a median approximately 60 of the top 100 tumor clones were found. Density of T cells in blood, when higher, went with longer overall survival. The greatest T cell clonality was found in uninvolved adjacent lung (higher than in tumor).

The receptor was derived from a man aged 40-75 years with stage I lung adenocarcinoma. This rearrangement joins TRBV12-5 to TRBJ1-6, with D tentatively TRBD1 (5 bases). Sequenced material: peripheral blood, taken before any cancer treatment. The CDR3 nucleotides are TGTGCTAGTGGGGAGCCCGGGACCGATTATAATTCACCCCTCCACTTT. Its translation: CASGEPGTDYNSPLHF.